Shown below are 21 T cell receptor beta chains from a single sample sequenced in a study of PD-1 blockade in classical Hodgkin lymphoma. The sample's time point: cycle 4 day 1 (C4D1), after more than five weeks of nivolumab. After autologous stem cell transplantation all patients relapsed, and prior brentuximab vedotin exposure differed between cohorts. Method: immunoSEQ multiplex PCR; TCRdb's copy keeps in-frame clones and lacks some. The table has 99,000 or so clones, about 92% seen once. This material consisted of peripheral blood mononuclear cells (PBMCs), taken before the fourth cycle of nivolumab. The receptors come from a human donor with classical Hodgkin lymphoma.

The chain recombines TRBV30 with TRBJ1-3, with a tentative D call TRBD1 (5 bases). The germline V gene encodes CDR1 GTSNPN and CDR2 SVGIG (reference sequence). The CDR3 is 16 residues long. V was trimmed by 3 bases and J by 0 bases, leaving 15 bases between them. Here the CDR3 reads CAWRLTRAFSGNTIYF. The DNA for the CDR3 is TGTGCCTGGAGACTGACCAGGGCCTTCTCTGGAAACACCATATATTTT.

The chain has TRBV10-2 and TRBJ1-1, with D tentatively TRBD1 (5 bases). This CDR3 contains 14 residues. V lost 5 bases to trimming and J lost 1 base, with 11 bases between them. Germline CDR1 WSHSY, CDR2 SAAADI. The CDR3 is CASSTARENTEAFF. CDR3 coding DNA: TGCGCCAGCAGTACTGCCAGGGAGAACACTGAAGCTTTCTTT.

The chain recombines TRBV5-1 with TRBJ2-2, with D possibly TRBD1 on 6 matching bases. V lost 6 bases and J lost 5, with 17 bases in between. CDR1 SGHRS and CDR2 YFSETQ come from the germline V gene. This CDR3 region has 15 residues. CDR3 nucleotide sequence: TGCGCCAGCACCACCGGGACACAAACAACCGGGGAGCTGTTTTTT. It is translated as CASTTGTQTTGELFF.

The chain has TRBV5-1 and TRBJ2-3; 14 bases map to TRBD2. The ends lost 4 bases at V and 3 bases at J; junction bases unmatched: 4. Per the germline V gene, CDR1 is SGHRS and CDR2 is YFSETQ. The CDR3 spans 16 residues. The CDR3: CASSPGLAGVTDTQYF. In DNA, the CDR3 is TGCGCCAGCAGCCCGGGACTAGCGGGAGTTACAGATACGCAGTATTTT.

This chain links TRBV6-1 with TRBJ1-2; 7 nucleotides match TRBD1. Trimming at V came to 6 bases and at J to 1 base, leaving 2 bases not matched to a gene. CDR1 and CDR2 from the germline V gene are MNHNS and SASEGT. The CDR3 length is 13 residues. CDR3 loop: CASRTGRNYGYTF. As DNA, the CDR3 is TGTGCCAGCAGGACAGGGCGTAACTATGGCTACACCTTC.

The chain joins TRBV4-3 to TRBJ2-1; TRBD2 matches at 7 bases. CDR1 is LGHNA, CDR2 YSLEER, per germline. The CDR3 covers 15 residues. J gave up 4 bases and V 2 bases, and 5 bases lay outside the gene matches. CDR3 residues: CASSQPGGRYNEQFF. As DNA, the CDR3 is TGCGCCAGCAGCCAACCGGGAGGCCGATACAATGAGCAGTTCTTC.

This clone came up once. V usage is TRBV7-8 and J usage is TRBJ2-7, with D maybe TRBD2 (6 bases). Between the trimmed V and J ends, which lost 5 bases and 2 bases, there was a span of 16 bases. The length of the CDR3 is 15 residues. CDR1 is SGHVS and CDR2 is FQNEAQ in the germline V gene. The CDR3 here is CASSPRREGTYEQYF. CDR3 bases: TGTGCCAGCAGCCCACGGCGGGAAGGGACCTACGAGCAGTACTTC.

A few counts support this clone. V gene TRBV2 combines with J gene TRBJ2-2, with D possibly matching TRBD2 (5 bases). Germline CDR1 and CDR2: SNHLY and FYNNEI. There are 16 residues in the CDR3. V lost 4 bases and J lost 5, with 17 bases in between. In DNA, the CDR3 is TGTGCCAGCAGTGTTAATAGCGCGGAATTAACCGGGGAGCTGTTTTTT. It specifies CASSVNSAELTGELFF.

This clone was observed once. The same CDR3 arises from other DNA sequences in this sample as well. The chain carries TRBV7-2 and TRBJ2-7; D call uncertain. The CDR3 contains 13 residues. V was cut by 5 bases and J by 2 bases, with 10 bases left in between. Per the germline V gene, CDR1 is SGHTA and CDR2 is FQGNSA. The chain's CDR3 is CASSPDRTYEQYF. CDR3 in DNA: TGTGCCAGCAGCCCAGACCGAACCTACGAGCAGTACTTC. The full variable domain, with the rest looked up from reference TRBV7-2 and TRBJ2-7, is GAGVSQSPSNKVTEKGKDVELRCDPISGHTALYWYRQSLGQGLEFLIYFQGNSAPDKSGLPSDRFSAERTGGSVSTLTIQRTQQEDSAVYLCASSPDRTYEQYFGPGTRLTVT.

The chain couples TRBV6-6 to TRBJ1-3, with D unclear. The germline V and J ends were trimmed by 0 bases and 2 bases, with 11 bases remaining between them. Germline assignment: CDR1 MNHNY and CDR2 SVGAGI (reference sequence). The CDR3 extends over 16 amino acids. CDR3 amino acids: CASSYSPRAAGNTIYF. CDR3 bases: TGTGCCAGCAGTTACTCCCCCCGGGCCGCTGGAAACACCATATATTTT.

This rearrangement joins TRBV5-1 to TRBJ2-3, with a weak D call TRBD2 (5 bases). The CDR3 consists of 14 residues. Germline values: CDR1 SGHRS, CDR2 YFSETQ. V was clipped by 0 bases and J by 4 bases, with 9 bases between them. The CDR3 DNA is TGCGCCAGCAGCTTGGAGCGAGCGGCAGATACGCAGTATTTT. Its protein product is CASSLERAADTQYF.

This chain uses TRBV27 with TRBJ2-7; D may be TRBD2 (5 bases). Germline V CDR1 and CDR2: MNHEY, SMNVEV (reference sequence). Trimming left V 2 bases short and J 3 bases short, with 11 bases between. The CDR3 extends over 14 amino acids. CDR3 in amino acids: CASSLKAADYEQYF. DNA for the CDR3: TGTGCCAGCAGTTTAAAAGCGGCTGACTACGAGCAGTACTTC.

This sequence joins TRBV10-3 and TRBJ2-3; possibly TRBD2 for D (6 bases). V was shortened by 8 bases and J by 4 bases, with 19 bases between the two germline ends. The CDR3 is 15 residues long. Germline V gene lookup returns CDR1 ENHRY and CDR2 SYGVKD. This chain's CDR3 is CAIEAGTFGADTQYF. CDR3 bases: TGTGCCATCGAAGCAGGGACTTTTGGGGCAGATACGCAGTATTTT.

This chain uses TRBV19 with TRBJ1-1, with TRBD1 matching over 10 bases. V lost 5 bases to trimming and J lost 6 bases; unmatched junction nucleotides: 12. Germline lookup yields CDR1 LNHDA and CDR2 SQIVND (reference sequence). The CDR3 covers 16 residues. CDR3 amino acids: CASSVRRGQGTPEAFF. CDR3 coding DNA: TGTGCCAGTAGTGTTCGTAGGGGACAGGGGACACCTGAAGCTTTCTTT.

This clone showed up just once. DNA of the CDR3: TGTGCCAGCTCACCGGGACAGGAATACACTGAAGCTTTCTTT. The encoded protein is CASSPGQEYTEAFF. V gene TRBV18 combines with J gene TRBJ1-1, with TRBD1 matching 8 bases. Unmatched junction bases numbered 3, after V lost 3 bases and J lost 3 bases. Germline CDR1 is KGHSH and CDR2 is LQKENI. There are 14 residues in the CDR3.

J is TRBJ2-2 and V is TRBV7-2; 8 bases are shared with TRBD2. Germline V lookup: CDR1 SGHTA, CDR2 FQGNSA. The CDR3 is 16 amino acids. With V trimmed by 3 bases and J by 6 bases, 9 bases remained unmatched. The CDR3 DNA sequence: TGTGCCAGCAGCTTTCAGAGCGGGAGTTACGCCGGGGAGCTGTTTTTT. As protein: CASSFQSGSYAGELFF.

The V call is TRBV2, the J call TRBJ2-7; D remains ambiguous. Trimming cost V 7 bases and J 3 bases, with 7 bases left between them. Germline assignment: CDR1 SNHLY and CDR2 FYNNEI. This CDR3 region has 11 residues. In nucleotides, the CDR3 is TGTGCCAGCATCATAGACTACGAGCAGTACTTC. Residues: CASIIDYEQYF.

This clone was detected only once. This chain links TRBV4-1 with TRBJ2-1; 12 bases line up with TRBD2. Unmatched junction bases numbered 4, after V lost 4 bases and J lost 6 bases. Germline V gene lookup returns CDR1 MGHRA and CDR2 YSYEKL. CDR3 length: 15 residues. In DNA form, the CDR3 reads TGCGCCAGCAGCCCAGGACTAGCGGGAATCAATGAGCAGTTCTTC. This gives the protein CASSPGLAGINEQFF.

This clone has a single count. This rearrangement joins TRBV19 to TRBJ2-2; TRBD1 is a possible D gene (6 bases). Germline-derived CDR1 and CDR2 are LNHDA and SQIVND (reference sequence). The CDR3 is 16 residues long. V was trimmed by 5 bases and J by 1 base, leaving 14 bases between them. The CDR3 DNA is TGTGCCAGTAGTGCCAGGGGTCTCCTGAACACCGGGGAGCTGTTTTTT. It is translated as CASSARGLLNTGELFF.

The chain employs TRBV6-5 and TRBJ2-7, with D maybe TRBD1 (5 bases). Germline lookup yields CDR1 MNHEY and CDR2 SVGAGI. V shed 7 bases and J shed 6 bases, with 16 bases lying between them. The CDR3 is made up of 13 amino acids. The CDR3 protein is CASMSGQWGEQYF. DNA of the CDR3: TGTGCCAGCATGTCAGGGCAATGGGGCGAGCAGTACTTC.

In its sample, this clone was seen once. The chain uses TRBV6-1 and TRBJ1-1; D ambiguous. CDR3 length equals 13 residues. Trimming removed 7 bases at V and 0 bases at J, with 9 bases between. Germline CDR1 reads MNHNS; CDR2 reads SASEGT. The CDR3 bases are TGTGCCAGCACCAGGATCTTGAACACTGAAGCTTTCTTT. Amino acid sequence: CASTRILNTEAFF.